This T cell receptor (beta chain) was found in a study of a mutant IDH1 vaccine in newly diagnosed glioma. Study overall: Sex distribution of treated patients was about 62% male and roughly 38% female; mean age was about 40 years.

Time point reported: week 47, end of study. A single vaccine dose contained 300 ug of mutant IDH1 20-mer peptide, and topical imiquimod was used with it. In regard to this clone: The antigen is unknown.

Produced via immunoSEQ multiplex PCR; TCRdb's table is partial and in-frame only. Here the sample spans tens of thousands of clones, less than 90% being singletons. Sequenced material: PBMCs, taken from a glioma patient whose treatment included an IDH1 peptide vaccine. This TCR came from a woman between 45 and 65 years old with glioma.

The CDR3 protein is CAISRGQGGTGELFF. The DNA for the CDR3 is TGTGCCATCAGCCGGGGACAGGGGGGAACCGGGGAGCTGTTTTTT. This sequence joins TRBV10-3 and TRBJ2-2, with TRBD1 matching over 11 bases. This CDR3 has 15 residues. From germline, CDR1 is ENHRY and CDR2 SYGVKD. V dropped 6 bases and J dropped 5; count of bases not matched to a gene: 5.